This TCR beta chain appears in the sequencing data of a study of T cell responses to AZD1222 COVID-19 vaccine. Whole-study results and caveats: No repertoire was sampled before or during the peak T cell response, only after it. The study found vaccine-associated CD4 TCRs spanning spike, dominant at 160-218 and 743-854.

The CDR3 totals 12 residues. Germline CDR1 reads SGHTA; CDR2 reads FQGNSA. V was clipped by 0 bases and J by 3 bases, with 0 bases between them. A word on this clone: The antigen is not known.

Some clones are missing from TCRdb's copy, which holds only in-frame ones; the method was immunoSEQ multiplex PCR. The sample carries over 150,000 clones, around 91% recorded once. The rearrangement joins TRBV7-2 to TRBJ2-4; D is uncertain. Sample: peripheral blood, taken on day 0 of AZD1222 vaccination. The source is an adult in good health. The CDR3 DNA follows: TGTGCCAGCAGCTTAGCCAAAAACATTCAGTACTTC. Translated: CASSLAKNIQYF. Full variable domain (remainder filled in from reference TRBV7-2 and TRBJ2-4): GAGVSQSPSNKVTEKGKDVELRCDPISGHTALYWYRQSLGQGLEFLIYFQGNSAPDKSGLPSDRFSAERTGGSVSTLTIQRTQQEDSAVYLCASSLAKNIQYFGAGTRLSVL.